The rows below give T cell receptor beta chains drawn from one sample of a study of shared clonotypes between healthy human individuals. Clones were sequenced by immunoSEQ multiplex PCR, and TCRdb holds only the in-frame ones, with some missing. The table includes approximately 2,000,000 clones, about nine tenths detected once. Sequenced material: naive CD4+ T cells from PBMCs. The receptor set was obtained from a man aged 18 to 29 in good health. Some clones in this sample may be carry-over from other donors' samples. Each CDR3 is given with its conserved first and last residue. D genes are given only for firm matches. Not all rows give a size; the values are once, few, many and, for expanded clones, a class.

d_gene | j_gene | v_gene | abundance | CDR3aa | CDR3nt
TRBD2 | TRBJ2-1 | TRBV15 | . | CATSSGVSGLAGGEQFF | TGTGCCACCAGCAGTGGGGTGAGCGGACTAGCGGGAGGTGAGCAGTTCTTC
. | TRBJ2-7 | TRBV5-8 | once | CASSLALGVGSSYEQYF | TGTGCCAGCAGCTTGGCCCTTGGAGTTGGGAGCTCCTACGAGCAGTACTTC
TRBD2 | TRBJ2-2 | TRBV14 | . | CASSQVAGARNTGELFF | TGTGCCAGCAGCCAAGTAGCGGGGGCGCGGAACACCGGGGAGCTGTTTTTT
. | TRBJ1-5 | TRBV30 | few | CAWGVNNQPQHF | TGTGCCTGGGGCGTTAACAATCAGCCCCAGCATTTT
. | TRBJ2-1 | TRBV7-2 | once | CASSYIKVEQFF | TGTGCCAGCAGCTACATCAAGGTTGAGCAGTTCTTC
. | TRBJ1-5 | TRBV28 | . | CASTQGRNSNQPQHF | TGTGCCAGCACCCAGGGAAGAAATAGCAATCAGCCCCAGCATTTT
TRBD1 | TRBJ1-1 | TRBV7-9 | . | CASSTQGDTEAFF | TGTGCCAGCAGCACCCAGGGGGACACTGAAGCTTTCTTT
. | TRBJ2-1 | TRBV11-3 | . | CASSLEISRNEQFF | TGTGCCAGCAGCTTAGAGATTAGTCGTAATGAGCAGTTCTTC
TRBD2 | TRBJ2-1 | TRBV28 | . | CASSIAGVGSSYNEQFF | TGTGCCAGCTCGATAGCGGGAGTTGGGAGCTCCTACAATGAGCAGTTCTTC
. | TRBJ1-2 | TRBV4-3 | . | CASSLDGDYGYTF | TGCGCCAGCAGCCTGGACGGAGACTATGGCTACACCTTC
. | TRBJ2-3 | TRBV28 | once | CASTTLGRERTDTQYF | TGTGCCAGCACCACTCTCGGACGGGAACGCACAGATACGCAGTATTTT
. | TRBJ2-1 | TRBV5-8 | . | CASSTRGREQFF | TGTGCCAGCAGCACGAGGGGGAGGGAGCAGTTCTTC
TRBD1 | TRBJ2-7 | TRBV6-5 | . | CASSSGTGRYEQYF | TGTGCCAGCAGCTCCGGGACAGGGCGCTACGAGCAGTACTTC
. | TRBJ2-7 | TRBV15 | . | CATSRGKDYEQYF | TGTGCCACCAGCAGAGGGAAGGACTACGAGCAGTACTTC
TRBD1 | TRBJ2-7 | TRBV11-2 | . | CASSLVYRGYEQYF | TGTGCCAGCAGCTTAGTTTACAGGGGCTACGAGCAGTACTTC
TRBD1 | TRBJ2-7 | TRBV28 | . | CASSLLDRKYEQYF | TGTGCCAGCAGTTTATTGGACAGGAAGTACGAGCAGTACTTC
. | TRBJ2-3 | TRBV19 | . | CASSIDGGTDTQYF | TGTGCCAGTAGTATAGACGGGGGCACAGATACGCAGTATTTT
. | TRBJ2-7 | TRBV7-2 | once | CASSRRSGLLYEQYF | TGTGCCAGCAGCCGAAGGTCGGGACTCCTTTACGAGCAGTACTTC
. | TRBJ2-1 | TRBV7-9 | . | CASSLVGTSKNEQFF | TGTGCCAGCAGCTTAGTGGGGACTTCCAAGAATGAGCAGTTCTTC
. | TRBJ1-5 | TRBV2 | . | CASSVNSNQPQHF | TGTGCCAGCAGTGTCAATAGCAATCAGCCCCAGCATTTT
TRBD1 | TRBJ1-2 | TRBV28 | . | CASSLYQGGYGYTF | TGTGCCAGCAGTTTATATCAGGGGGGCTATGGCTACACCTTC
. | TRBJ1-1 | TRBV20-1 | . | CSPGEVTEAFF | TGCAGTCCCGGGGAGGTCACTGAAGCTTTCTTT
. | TRBJ1-1 | TRBV19 | . | CASSPSPRPGTEAFF | TGTGCCAGTAGTCCGAGTCCCCGCCCGGGCACTGAAGCTTTCTTT
TRBD1 | TRBJ2-5 | TRBV5-4 | . | CASSVQGDQETQYF | TGTGCCAGCAGCGTACAGGGGGACCAAGAGACCCAGTACTTC
. | TRBJ1-2 | TRBV6-5 | . | CASSLGRGGYTF | TGTGCCAGCAGTCTGGGCAGGGGTGGCTACACCTTC
. | TRBJ2-1 | TRBV5-1 | . | CASSLKGNEQFF | TGCGCCAGCAGCTTGAAGGGCAATGAGCAGTTCTTC
TRBD2 | TRBJ2-1 | TRBV4-2 | . | CASSPTSGSSYNEQFF | TGTGCCAGCAGCCCAACGAGCGGGAGCTCCTACAATGAGCAGTTCTTC
. | TRBJ2-2 | TRBV7-3 | few | CASSLNTGELFF | TGTGCCAGCAGCCTGAACACCGGGGAGCTGTTTTTT
TRBD2 | TRBJ2-1 | TRBV5-1 | . | CATGTSGSGPAYNEQFF | TGCGCCACCGGGACTAGCGGGAGTGGTCCCGCCTACAATGAGCAGTTCTTC
. | TRBJ2-7 | TRBV7-9 | . | CASSSQGGPGEQYF | TGTGCCAGCAGCTCCCAAGGGGGGCCGGGGGAGCAGTACTTC
TRBD1 | TRBJ1-5 | TRBV18 | . | CASSPTGGGHQPQHF | TGTGCCAGCTCACCAACAGGGGGTGGGCATCAGCCCCAGCATTTT
. | TRBJ2-6 | TRBV2 | . | CATQGNGANVLTF | TGTGCCACCCAGGGTAATGGGGCCAACGTCCTGACTTTC